This T cell receptor (beta chain) emerged from a study of cytotoxic CD8 clonotypes in ibrutinib-treated CLL. Here immunoSEQ multiplex PCR was the method, and the copy in TCRdb shows in-frame clones only, minus some. Seen here are approximately 190,000 clones, 75% to 80% observed once, and the top ten hold approximately 10%. This CDR3 spans 14 amino acids. V was pared by 0 bases and J by 1 base, with 5 bases between. Germline lookup yields CDR1 SGHNT and CDR2 YYREEE (reference sequence). The V gene is TRBV5-4, the J gene TRBJ1-5; D is uncertain. The source material was PBMCs, sampled after 12 months of ibrutinib treatment. This TCR came from a human donor with chronic lymphocytic leukemia. CDR3 coding DNA: TGTGCCAGCAGCTTGGACCCGAGCAATCAGCCCCAGCATTTT. Its protein is CASSLDPSNQPQHF.